This T cell receptor beta chain comes out of a study of cytomegalovirus exposure and HLA in healthy donors. General study points: Presence/absence analyses assumed roughly uniform sequencing depth across donors, which may not hold. In vitro confirmation showed three CMV-associated chains to be CMV antigen specific. In a later analysis, parvovirus B19, influenza, CMV and Epstein-Barr virus appeared linked to several top co-occurrence clusters. The authors enumerated 150 to 200 TCR beta chains as linked to cytomegalovirus.

This clone was seen a single time. The antigen is unknown. The PCR was carried out with 60 Vbeta primers and 13 Jbeta primers. TCRdb's copy holds only in-frame clones and misses some; the assay was immunoSEQ multiplex PCR. Of about 160,000 clones detected, around 77% appear once; the ten largest clones hold 3.7%. Germline lookup yields CDR1 MNHEY and CDR2 SMNVEV (reference sequence). V lost 8 bases to trimming and J lost 1 base; unmatched junction nucleotides: 5. This CDR3 contains 14 residues. Source material: PBMCs. This receptor was taken from a man aged 25 to 40 in good health and CMV-seropositive. This rearrangement joins TRBV27 to TRBJ2-7; the match to TRBD1 covers 10 bases. Here the CDR3 DNA reads TGTGCCAGCTCCCTGGGACAGGGGTCCTACGAGCAGTACTTC. It encodes CASSLGQGSYEQYF.